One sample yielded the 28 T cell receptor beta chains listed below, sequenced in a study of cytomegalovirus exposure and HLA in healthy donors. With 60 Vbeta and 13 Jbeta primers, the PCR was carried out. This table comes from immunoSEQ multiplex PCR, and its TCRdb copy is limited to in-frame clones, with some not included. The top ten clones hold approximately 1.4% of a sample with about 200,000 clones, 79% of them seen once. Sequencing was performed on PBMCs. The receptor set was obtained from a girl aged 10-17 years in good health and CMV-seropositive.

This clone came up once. CDR3 nucleotides: TGTGCCAGTAAGAGACAAGCGGCTGACACTGAAGCTTTCTTT. It translates to CASKRQAADTEAFF. This chain uses TRBV19 with TRBJ1-1; D is unclear. CDR1 is LNHDA, CDR2 SQIVND, per germline (reference sequence). This CDR3 contains 14 residues. The V end lost 7 bases, the J end lost 3 bases, and 15 bases lay between the germline ends.

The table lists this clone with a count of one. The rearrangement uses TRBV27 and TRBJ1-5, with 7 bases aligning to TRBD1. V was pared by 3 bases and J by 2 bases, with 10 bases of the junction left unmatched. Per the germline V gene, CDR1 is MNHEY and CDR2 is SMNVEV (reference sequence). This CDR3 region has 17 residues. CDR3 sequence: CASSFRQGDGGNQPQHF. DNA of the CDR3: TGTGCCAGCAGTTTCCGGCAGGGGGACGGGGGCAATCAGCCCCAGCATTTT.

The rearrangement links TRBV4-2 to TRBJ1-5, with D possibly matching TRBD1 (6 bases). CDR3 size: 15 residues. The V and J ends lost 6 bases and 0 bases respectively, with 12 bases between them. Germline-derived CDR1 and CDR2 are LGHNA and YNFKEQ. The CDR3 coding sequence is TGTGCCAGCAGACTGAACAGGGATAGCAATCAGCCCCAGCATTTT. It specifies CASRLNRDSNQPQHF.

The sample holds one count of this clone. The CDR3 DNA reads TGCGCCAGCAGCCGCGGGGGGGGCAGCCAGAATGAGCAGTTCTTC. Its protein product is CASSRGGGSQNEQFF. The V gene is TRBV4-3, the J gene TRBJ2-1; 9 bases agree with TRBD2. With 4 bases clipped from V and 7 bases from J, the junction kept 8 bases outside the gene matches. The CDR3 length is 15 residues. Per the germline V gene, CDR1 is LGHNA and CDR2 is YSLEER.

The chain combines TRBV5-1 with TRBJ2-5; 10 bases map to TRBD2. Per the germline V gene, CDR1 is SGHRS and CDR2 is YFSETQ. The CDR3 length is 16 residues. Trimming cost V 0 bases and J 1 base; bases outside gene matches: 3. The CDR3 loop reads CASSLGVAGGQETQYF. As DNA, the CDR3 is TGCGCCAGCAGCTTGGGGGTAGCGGGGGGCCAAGAGACCCAGTACTTC.

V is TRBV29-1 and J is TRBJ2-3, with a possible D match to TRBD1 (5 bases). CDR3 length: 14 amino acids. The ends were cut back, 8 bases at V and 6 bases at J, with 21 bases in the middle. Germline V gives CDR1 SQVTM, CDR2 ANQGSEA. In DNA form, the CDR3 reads TGCAGCTCTCCACGCGACAGTCCCCCGGATACGCAGTATTTT. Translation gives CSSPRDSPPDTQYF.

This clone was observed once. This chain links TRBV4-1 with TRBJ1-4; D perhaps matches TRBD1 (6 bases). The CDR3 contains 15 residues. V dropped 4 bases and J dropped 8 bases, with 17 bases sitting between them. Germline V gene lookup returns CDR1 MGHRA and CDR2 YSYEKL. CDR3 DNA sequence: TGCGCCAGCAGCCGCCTCGGGACACCTTTCGAAAAACTGTTTTTT. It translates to CASSRLGTPFEKLFF.

The CDR3 region has the DNA TGTGCCAGCAGCCCAGCCCGCGGAGTCGGTGATGGCTACACCTTC. Residues: CASSPARGVGDGYTF. The V call is TRBV7-9, the J call TRBJ1-2; D is undetermined. CDR1 is SEHNR, CDR2 FQNEAQ, per germline (reference sequence). The V gene lost 5 bases and the J gene lost 6 bases, with 19 bases spanning the gap. This CDR3 contains 15 residues.

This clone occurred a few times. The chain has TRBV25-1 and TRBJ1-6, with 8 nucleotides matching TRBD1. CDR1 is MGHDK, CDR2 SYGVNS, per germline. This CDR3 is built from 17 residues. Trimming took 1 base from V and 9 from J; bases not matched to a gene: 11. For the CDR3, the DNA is TGTGCCAGCAGTGAATTAGGATCGACAGGGGTCAGTTCACCCCTCCACTTT. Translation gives CASSELGSTGVSSPLHF.

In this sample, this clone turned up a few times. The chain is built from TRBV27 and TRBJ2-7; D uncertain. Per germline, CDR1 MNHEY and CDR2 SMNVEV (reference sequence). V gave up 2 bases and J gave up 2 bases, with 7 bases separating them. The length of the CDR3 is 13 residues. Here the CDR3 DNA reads TGTGCCAGCAGTTTACGACAAACCTACGAGCAGTACTTC. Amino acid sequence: CASSLRQTYEQYF.

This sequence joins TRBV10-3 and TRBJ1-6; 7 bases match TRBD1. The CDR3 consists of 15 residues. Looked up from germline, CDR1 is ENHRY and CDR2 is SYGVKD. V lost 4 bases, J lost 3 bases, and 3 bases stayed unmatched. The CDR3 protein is CAISVTGNYNSPLHF. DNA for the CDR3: TGTGCCATCAGTGTGACAGGGAACTATAATTCACCCCTCCACTTT.

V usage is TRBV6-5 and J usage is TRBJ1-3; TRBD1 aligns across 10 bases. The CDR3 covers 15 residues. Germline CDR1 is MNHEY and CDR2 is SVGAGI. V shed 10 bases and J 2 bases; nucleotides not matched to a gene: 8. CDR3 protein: CATQKTGGTGNTIYF. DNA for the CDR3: TGTGCCACACAAAAGACAGGGGGCACTGGAAACACCATATATTTT.

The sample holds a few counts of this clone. The DNA for the CDR3 is TGTGCCAGCAGTGAAATCGGCGGTATGGGCAATCAGCCCCAGCATTTT. This sequence encodes CASSEIGGMGNQPQHF. J is TRBJ1-5 and V is TRBV6-1, with no clear D. The germline V gene encodes CDR1 MNHNS and CDR2 SASEGT. This CDR3 is built from 16 residues. V was clipped by 2 bases and J by 2 bases, with 13 bases between them.

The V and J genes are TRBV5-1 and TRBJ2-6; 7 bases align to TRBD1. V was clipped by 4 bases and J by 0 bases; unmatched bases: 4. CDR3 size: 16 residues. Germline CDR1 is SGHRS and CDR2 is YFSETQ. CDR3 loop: CASSTGVTSGANVLTF. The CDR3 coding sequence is TGCGCCAGCAGCACAGGGGTCACCTCTGGGGCCAACGTCCTGACTTTC.

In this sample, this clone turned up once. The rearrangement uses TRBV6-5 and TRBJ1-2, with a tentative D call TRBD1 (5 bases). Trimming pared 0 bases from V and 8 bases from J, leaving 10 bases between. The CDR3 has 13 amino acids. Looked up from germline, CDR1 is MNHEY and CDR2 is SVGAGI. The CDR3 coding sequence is TGTGCCAGCAGTTACTCGAGGCAGGGAGGCTACACCTTC. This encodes CASSYSRQGGYTF.

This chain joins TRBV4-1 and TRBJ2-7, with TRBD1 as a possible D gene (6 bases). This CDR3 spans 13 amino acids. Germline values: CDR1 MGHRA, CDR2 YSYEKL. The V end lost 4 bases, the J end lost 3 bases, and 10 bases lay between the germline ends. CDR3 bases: TGCGCCAGCAGCCGTGGACAGAGCTACGAGCAGTACTTC. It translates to CASSRGQSYEQYF.

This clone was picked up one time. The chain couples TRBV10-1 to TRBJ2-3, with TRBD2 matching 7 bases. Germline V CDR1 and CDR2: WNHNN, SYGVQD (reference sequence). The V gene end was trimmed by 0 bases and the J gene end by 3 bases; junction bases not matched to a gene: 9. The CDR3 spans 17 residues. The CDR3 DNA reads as TGCGCCAGCAGTGAGTCCCTCTGGGCGGGGGAAACAGATACGCAGTATTTT. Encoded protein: CASSESLWAGETDTQYF.

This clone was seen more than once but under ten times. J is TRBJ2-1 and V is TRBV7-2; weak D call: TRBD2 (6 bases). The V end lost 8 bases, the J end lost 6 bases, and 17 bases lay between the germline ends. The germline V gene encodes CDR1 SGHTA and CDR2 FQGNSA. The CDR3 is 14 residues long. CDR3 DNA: TGTGCCAGCGTCTCCGGGGCGGGGCGCAATGAGCAGTTCTTC. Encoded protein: CASVSGAGRNEQFF.

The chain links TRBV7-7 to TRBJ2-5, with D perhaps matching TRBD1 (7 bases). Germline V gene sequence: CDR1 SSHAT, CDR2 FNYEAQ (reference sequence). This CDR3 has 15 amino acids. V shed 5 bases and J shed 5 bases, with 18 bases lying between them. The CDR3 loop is CASSRETGTGETQYF. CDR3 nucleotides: TGTGCCAGCAGCCGGGAGACAGGGACGGGGGAGACCCAGTACTTC.

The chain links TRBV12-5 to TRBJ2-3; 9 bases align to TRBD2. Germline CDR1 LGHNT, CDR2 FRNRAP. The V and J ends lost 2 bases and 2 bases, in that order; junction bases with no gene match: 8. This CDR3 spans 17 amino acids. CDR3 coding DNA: TGTGCTAGTGGTTTGTTCTGGACTAGCGAGAACACAGATACGCAGTATTTT. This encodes CASGLFWTSENTDTQYF.

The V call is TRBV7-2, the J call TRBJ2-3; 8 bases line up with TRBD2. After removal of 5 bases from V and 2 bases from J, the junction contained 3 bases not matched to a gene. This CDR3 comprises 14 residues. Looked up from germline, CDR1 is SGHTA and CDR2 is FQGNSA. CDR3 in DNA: TGTGCCAGCAGCCGGGGGGGCATCACAGATACGCAGTATTTT. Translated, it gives CASSRGGITDTQYF.

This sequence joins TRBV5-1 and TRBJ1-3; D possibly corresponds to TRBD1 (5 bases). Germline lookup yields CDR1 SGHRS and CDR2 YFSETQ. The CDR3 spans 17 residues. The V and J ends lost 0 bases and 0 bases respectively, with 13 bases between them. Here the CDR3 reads CASSLGSGPSSGNTIYF. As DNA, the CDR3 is TGCGCCAGCAGCTTGGGGTCAGGGCCTAGCTCTGGAAACACCATATATTTT. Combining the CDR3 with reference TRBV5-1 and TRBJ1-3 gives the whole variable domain KAGVTQTPRYLIKTRGQQVTLSCSPISGHRSVSWYQQTPGQGLQFLFEYFSETQRNKGNFPGRFSGRQFSNSRSEMNVSTLELGDSALYLCASSLGSGPSSGNTIYFGEGSWLTVV.

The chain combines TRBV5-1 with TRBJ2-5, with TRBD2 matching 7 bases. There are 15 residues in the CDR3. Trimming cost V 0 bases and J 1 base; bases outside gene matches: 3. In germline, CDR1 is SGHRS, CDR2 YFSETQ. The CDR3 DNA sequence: TGCGCCAGCAGCTTGGTGCCGGGGGGCCAAGAGACCCAGTACTTC. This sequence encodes CASSLVPGGQETQYF.

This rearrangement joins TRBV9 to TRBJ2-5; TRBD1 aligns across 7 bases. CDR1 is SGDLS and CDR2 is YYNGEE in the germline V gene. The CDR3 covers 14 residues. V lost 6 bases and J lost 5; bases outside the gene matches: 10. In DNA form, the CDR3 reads TGTGCCAGCAACTTGGGACAGCCTCGGGAGACCCAGTACTTC. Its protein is CASNLGQPRETQYF.

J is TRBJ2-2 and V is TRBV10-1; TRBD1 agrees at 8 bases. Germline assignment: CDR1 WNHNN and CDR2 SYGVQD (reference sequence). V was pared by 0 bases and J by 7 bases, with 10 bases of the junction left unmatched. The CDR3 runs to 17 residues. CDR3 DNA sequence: TGCGCCAGCAGTGAGTCGACGCCAGGGGGCGCGGGCGGGGAGCTGTTTTTT. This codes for CASSESTPGGAGGELFF.

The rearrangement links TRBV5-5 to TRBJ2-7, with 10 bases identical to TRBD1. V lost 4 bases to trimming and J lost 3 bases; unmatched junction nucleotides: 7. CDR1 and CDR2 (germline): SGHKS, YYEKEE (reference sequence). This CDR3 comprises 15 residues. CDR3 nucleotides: TGTGCCAGCAGCCCGCGACAGGGGGCAGACTACGAGCAGTACTTC. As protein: CASSPRQGADYEQYF.

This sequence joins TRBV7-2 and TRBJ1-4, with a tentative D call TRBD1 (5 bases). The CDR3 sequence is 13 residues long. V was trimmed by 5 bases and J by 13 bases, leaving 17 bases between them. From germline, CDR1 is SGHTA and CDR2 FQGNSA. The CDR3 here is CASSPRQGGILFF. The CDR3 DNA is TGTGCCAGCAGCCCCCGCCAGGGCGGCATACTGTTTTTT.

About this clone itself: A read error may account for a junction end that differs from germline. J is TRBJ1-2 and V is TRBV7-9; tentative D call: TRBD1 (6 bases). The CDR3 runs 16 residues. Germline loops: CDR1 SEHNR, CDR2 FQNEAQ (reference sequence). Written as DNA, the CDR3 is TGTTCCAGCAGCTTAGGGGGGCCGGCGGCTAACTATGGCTACACCTTC. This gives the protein CSSSLGGPAANYGYTF.